The 18 T cell receptor beta chains below all came from one sample that was sequenced in a study of T cells in narcolepsy. The protocol was immunoSEQ multiplex PCR, while the TCRdb copy is restricted to in-frame clones and leaves out a portion. The sample has 25,000 to 35,000 clones; 90% are singletons. Sequenced material: CD45RA- memory CD4+ T cells from PBMCs. The receptors shown here come from a human donor with narcolepsy.

The chain joins TRBV28 to TRBJ2-3, with 11 positions matching TRBD2. The germline CDR1 and CDR2 sequences are MDHEN and SYDVKM. Germline trimming cut 7 bases from V and 1 base from J; bases unmatched to any gene: 22. The CDR3 is 21 residues long. CDR3 region: CASTPLRGTSGMASGTDTQYF. CDR3 sequence (DNA): TGTGCCAGCACCCCCCTTAGGGGGACTAGCGGAATGGCTTCTGGCACAGATACGCAGTATTTT.

The chain has TRBV14 and TRBJ1-1; D is ambiguous. This CDR3 has 14 amino acids. Germline V CDR1 and CDR2: SGHDN, FVKESK. The germline V and J ends were trimmed by 1 base and 0 bases, with 6 bases remaining between them. The CDR3 DNA reads TGTGCCAGCAGCCAAGGGGCCATGAACACTGAAGCTTTCTTT. Its protein is CASSQGAMNTEAFF. Full variable domain (outside the CDR3, taken from reference TRBV14 and TRBJ1-1): EAGVTQFPSHSVIEKGQTVTLRCDPISGHDNLYWYRRVMGKEIKFLLHFVKESKQDESGMPNNRFLAERTGGTYSTLKVQPAELEDSGVYFCASSQGAMNTEAFFGQGTRLTVV.

The chain employs TRBV27 and TRBJ2-5; 11 bases match TRBD1. Germline V gene sequence: CDR1 MNHEY, CDR2 SMNVEV (reference sequence). Unmatched junction bases numbered 9, after V lost 7 bases and J lost 5 bases. This CDR3 comprises 15 residues. CDR3 coding DNA: TGTGCCAGCAATCCGGGACAGGGGGTCGGGGAGACCCAGTACTTC. Protein sequence: CASNPGQGVGETQYF.

This clone appeared a single time. The chain has TRBV11-2 and TRBJ1-5; D is uncertain. This CDR3 has 13 residues. The germline V gene encodes CDR1 SGHAT and CDR2 FQNNGV. V lost 5 bases to trimming and J lost 5 bases, with 10 bases between them. The CDR3 loop is CASSLGRDQPQHF. The CDR3 region has the DNA TGTGCCAGCAGCCTCGGCCGGGATCAGCCCCAGCATTTT.

The rearrangement joins TRBV28 to TRBJ2-7; 10 bases match TRBD2. This CDR3 has 14 amino acids. V trimming: 6 bases; J trimming: 5 bases; junction bases outside the gene matches: 7. In germline, CDR1 is MDHEN, CDR2 SYDVKM. CDR3 protein: CASSLAGAPNEQYF. In DNA, the CDR3 is TGTGCCAGCAGCCTAGCGGGAGCCCCCAACGAGCAGTACTTC.

The gene calls are TRBV27 and TRBJ2-3; the D gene is possibly TRBD1 (6 bases). Germline CDR1 is MNHEY and CDR2 is SMNVEV (reference sequence). Trimming removed 3 bases from V and 2 bases from J, with 12 bases in between. This CDR3 has 15 residues. The CDR3 nucleotides are TGTGCCAGCAGTTTTTCCAGGGGTAACACAGATACGCAGTATTTT. Its protein is CASSFSRGNTDTQYF.

The V call is TRBV7-8, the J call TRBJ2-3, with TRBD2 identical over 12 bases. CDR3 length equals 15 residues. The trim removed 2 bases at V and 6 bases at J, leaving 3 bases unmatched. Germline CDR1 SGHVS, CDR2 FQNEAQ. CDR3: CASSLRLAGADTQYF. The CDR3 DNA sequence: TGTGCCAGCAGCTTAAGACTAGCGGGAGCGGATACGCAGTATTTT.

The V gene is TRBV7-8, the J gene TRBJ2-2, with unresolved D. V was trimmed by 5 bases and J by 0 bases, leaving 10 bases between them. Germline V gives CDR1 SGHVS, CDR2 FQNEAQ. The length of the CDR3 is 15 residues. The CDR3 spells CASSLGLANTGELFF. CDR3 DNA sequence: TGTGCCAGCAGCCTCGGGCTTGCGAACACCGGGGAGCTGTTTTTT.

The chain uses TRBV5-1 and TRBJ2-3; no firm D call. Germline CDR1 SGHRS, CDR2 YFSETQ. Trimming took 2 bases from V and 6 from J, leaving 13 bases between them. The CDR3 contains 14 residues. The CDR3 protein is CASSFQAFPDTQYF. The CDR3 DNA follows: TGCGCCAGCAGCTTTCAGGCATTTCCGGATACGCAGTATTTT.

About this clone: This CDR3 is also generated by other DNA sequences in the sample. The V gene is TRBV7-9, the J gene TRBJ1-4; 8 bases map to TRBD1. Trimming took 5 bases from V and 5 from J; bases not matched to a gene: 4. The V gene's germline CDR1 is SEHNR and CDR2 FQNEAQ (reference sequence). CDR3 size: 14 residues. The CDR3 loop reads CASSLRQGNEKLFF. The CDR3, as DNA: TGTGCCAGCAGCCTCAGACAGGGGAATGAAAAACTGTTTTTT.

The rearrangement links TRBV4-2 to TRBJ2-1, with D perhaps TRBD2 (6 bases). This CDR3 is 14 amino acids long. The ends were cut back, 0 bases at V and 3 bases at J, with 6 bases in the middle. Germline CDR1 and CDR2: LGHNA and YNFKEQ. The CDR3 spells CASSQERDYNEQFF. The CDR3 DNA sequence: TGTGCCAGCAGCCAAGAGCGGGACTACAATGAGCAGTTCTTC.

The V and J genes are TRBV5-1 and TRBJ2-5, with a weak D call TRBD1 (6 bases). Trimming removed 4 bases at V and 2 bases at J, with 15 bases between. Germline V gene lookup returns CDR1 SGHRS and CDR2 YFSETQ. CDR3 size: 15 residues. Here the CDR3 DNA reads TGCGCCAGCAGCCCCGACAGGCCAATGCAAGAGACCCAGTACTTC. Translating gives CASSPDRPMQETQYF.

The chain employs TRBV10-2 and TRBJ2-7; no clear D gene. The CDR3 has 12 amino acids. Germline V lookup: CDR1 WSHSY, CDR2 SAAADI. The germline V and J ends were trimmed by 1 base and 3 bases, with 4 bases remaining between them. The CDR3 protein is CASSELNYEQYF. CDR3 DNA: TGCGCCAGCAGTGAGTTAAACTACGAGCAGTACTTC.

The chain joins TRBV5-1 to TRBJ2-7; 7 bases fit TRBD1. The CDR3 length is 15 residues. CDR1 SGHRS and CDR2 YFSETQ come from the germline V gene. Trimming cost V 8 bases and J 9 bases; bases outside gene matches: 20. The CDR3 here is CASRPGTAIGLGQYF. CDR3 sequence (DNA): TGCGCCAGTCGTCCAGGGACAGCGATCGGGTTAGGGCAGTACTTC.

This chain joins TRBV11-1 and TRBJ2-7, with a possible D match to TRBD2 (5 bases). The CDR3 is 14 residues long. V was pared by 3 bases and J by 3 bases, with 12 bases between. The V gene's germline CDR1 is SGHAT and CDR2 FQDESV (reference sequence). CDR3 sequence: CASSFGETLYEQYF. CDR3 in DNA: TGTGCCAGCAGCTTTGGGGAGACCCTCTACGAGCAGTACTTC. Variable domain in full (rest from reference TRBV11-1 and TRBJ2-7): EAEVAQSPRYKITEKSQAVAFWCDPISGHATLYWYRQILGQGPELLVQFQDESVVDDSQLPKDRFSAERLKGVDSTLKIQPAELGDSAMYLCASSFGETLYEQYFGPGTRLTVT.

In this sample, this clone turned up a few times. The rearrangement uses TRBV5-5 and TRBJ1-4, with D unresolved. The V gene's germline CDR1 is SGHKS and CDR2 YYEKEE (reference sequence). The CDR3 has 16 amino acids. With 4 bases removed from V and 5 bases from J, the gap between germline ends came to 18 bases. The CDR3 DNA sequence: TGTGCCAGCAGCCCTGGCGAGAGCCGCAACAATGAAAAACTGTTTTTT. Translation: CASSPGESRNNEKLFF.

V gene TRBV6-5 combines with J gene TRBJ1-3; D remains ambiguous. The V and J ends lost 4 bases and 7 bases respectively, with 11 bases between them. This CDR3 contains 13 residues. Germline CDR1 reads MNHEY; CDR2 reads SVGAGI. CDR3 DNA sequence: TGTGCCAGCAGTTCAGTGCTGGGTAACACCATATATTTT. Protein product: CASSSVLGNTIYF.

This clone has a single count. The V and J genes are TRBV13 and TRBJ1-4, with TRBD1 matching 8 bases. V was pared by 2 bases and J by 4 bases, with 6 bases of the junction left unmatched. Per germline, CDR1 PRHDT and CDR2 FYEKMQ (reference sequence). This CDR3 spans 16 amino acids. In nucleotides, the CDR3 is TGTGCCAGCAGCTTAAAAACAGGGGGAGGTAATGAAAAACTGTTTTTT. This translates into CASSLKTGGGNEKLFF.